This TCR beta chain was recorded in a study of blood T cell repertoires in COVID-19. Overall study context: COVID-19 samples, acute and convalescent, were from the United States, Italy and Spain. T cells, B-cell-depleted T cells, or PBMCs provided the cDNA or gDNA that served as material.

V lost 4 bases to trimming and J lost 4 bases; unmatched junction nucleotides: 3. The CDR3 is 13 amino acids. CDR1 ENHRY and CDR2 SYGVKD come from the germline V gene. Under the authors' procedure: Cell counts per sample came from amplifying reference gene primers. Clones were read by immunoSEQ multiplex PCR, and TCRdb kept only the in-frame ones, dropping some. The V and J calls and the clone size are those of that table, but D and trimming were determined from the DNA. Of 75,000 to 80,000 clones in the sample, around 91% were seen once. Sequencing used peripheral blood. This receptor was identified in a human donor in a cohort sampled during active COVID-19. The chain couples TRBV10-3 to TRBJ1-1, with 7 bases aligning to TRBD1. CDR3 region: CAISGGQVTEAFF. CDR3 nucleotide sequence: TGTGCCATCAGTGGCGGACAGGTCACTGAAGCTTTCTTT.